The T cell receptor beta chain under discussion was sequenced for a study of blood T cells in healthy people across ages. Study-level findings and limits: With age, beta diversity per million T cells declined roughly linearly, significantly by approximately 40.

The table lists this clonotype with a few counts. Its target is not known. The second PCR ran about 6 to 12 cycles with a sample-barcoded 5' primer and J-beta primers. A single record per CDR3 protein comes from TCRdb applying MiXCR to the 5' RACE reads. Here the sample spans 1.5 million or so distinct CDR3 sequences, around 42% being singletons. This clonotype was obtained from a woman younger than 35 in good health. Input material: blood.

The CDR3 sequence is CAISGDRGYGYTF. The CDR3 DNA follows: TGTGCCATCAGTGGGGACAGGGGCTATGGCTACACCTTC. This chain connects TRBV10-3 to TRBJ1-2, with 10 bases matching TRBD1. Germline CDR1 ENHRY, CDR2 SYGVKD. The CDR3 is made up of 13 amino acids. Trimming removed 4 bases from V and 4 bases from J; junction bases left unmatched: 0.